One and the same sample provided the 5 T cell receptor beta chains below, sequenced in a study of T cells in tuberculosis listed by TCRdb under 2018. The library was obtained by the immunoSEQ multiplex PCR assay. Here the immuneACCESS table is served through TCRdb, limited to in-frame sequences with V and J called. Missing clones are a known gap in these copies; in checked studies unresolved V genes cover under half, and the rest lacks a known reason. Counted in this sample were fewer than 35,000 clones; approximately 94% of them appeared once. The top ten hold 7.5% to 9.5% of the sample. The sample consisted of PBMCs. These receptors were collected from a donor aged 5-35 years with latent tuberculosis or without tuberculosis infection.

The chain joins TRBV5-8 to TRBJ2-7, with D tentatively TRBD1 (6 bases). Germline V gene data show CDR1 as SGHTS and CDR2 as YDEGEE. This CDR3 contains 14 residues. CDR3 in amino acids: CASFEGGLSYEQYF. The CDR3 region has the DNA TGTGCATCTTTCGAAGGGGGTTTGTCCTACGAGCAGTACTTC.

The chain links TRBV2 to TRBJ2-2, with a weak D call TRBD2 (5 bases). Looked up from germline, CDR1 is SNHLY and CDR2 is FYNNEI. V lost 4 bases to trimming and J lost 2 bases, with 8 bases between them. CDR3 length equals 14 residues. The CDR3 region is CASSVGRNTGELFF. The DNA of the CDR3 is TGTGCCAGCAGTGTAGGGAGAAACACCGGGGAGCTGTTTTTT.

The sample holds a few counts of this clone. This chain joins TRBV4-1 and TRBJ1-1; the D gene is possibly TRBD1 (6 bases). The germline V gene encodes CDR1 MGHRA and CDR2 YSYEKL. V shed 4 bases and J shed 1 base, with 25 bases lying between them. This CDR3 is built from 19 residues. The CDR3 reads CASSRFSGTLYGQNTEAFF. The CDR3 region has the DNA TGCGCCAGCAGCCGTTTTTCCGGGACACTCTACGGGCAGAACACTGAAGCTTTCTTT.

V usage is TRBV6-6 and J usage is TRBJ2-1; 11 bases align to TRBD2. Germline CDR1 MNHNY, CDR2 SVGAGI (reference sequence). V trimming: 9 bases; J trimming: 5 bases; junction bases outside the gene matches: 3. The CDR3 covers 13 residues. The CDR3 nucleotides read TGTGCCAGTTCTAGCGGGAGGAACAATGAGCAGTTCTTC. Protein sequence: CASSSGRNNEQFF.

Regarding this clone: An end of the junction does not agree with germline; a read error may underlie this. This rearrangement joins TRBV7-7 to TRBJ2-5; 10 bases agree with TRBD2. The CDR3 totals 15 residues. CDR1 is SSHAT and CDR2 is FNYEAQ in the germline V gene (reference sequence). The CDR3 DNA is TGTGCTAGCAGCCCAACACTAGCGGGGCAAGAGACCCAGTACTTC. Residues: CASSPTLAGQETQYF.